The 24 T cell receptor beta chains in this list originate from one sample, sequenced in a study of blood T cells in healthy people across ages. Next came a second PCR, run for about 6 to 12 cycles, which used a sample-barcoded 5' primer along with a J-beta primer mix. One entry per CDR3 protein results from TCRdb running MiXCR on the 5' RACE reads. The repertoire holds 1.4 million to 1.5 million distinct CDR3 sequences, with around two fifths as singletons. The sample taken for sequencing was blood. The receptors were gathered from a woman under 30 in good health.

This clonotype showed up just a few times. V usage is TRBV28 and J usage is TRBJ2-3; 8 bases map to TRBD1. After removal of 10 bases from V and 4 bases from J, the junction contained 4 bases not matched to a gene. This CDR3 is 12 amino acids long. CDR1 is MDHEN, CDR2 SYDVKM, per germline. The CDR3 region is CAIGQGADTQYF. In nucleotides, the CDR3 is TGTGCCATCGGACAGGGCGCAGATACGCAGTATTTT.

This rearrangement joins TRBV28 to TRBJ2-1; either TRBD1 or TRBD2 may fit D (5 bases each). This CDR3 is 14 amino acids long. The germline CDR1 and CDR2 sequences are MDHEN and SYDVKM. The V end lost 2 bases, the J end lost 5 bases, and 10 bases lay between the germline ends. In DNA, the CDR3 is TGTGCCAGCAGTTTACTGGGGCGGGACAATGAGCAGTTCTTC. This sequence encodes CASSLLGRDNEQFF.

The chain carries TRBV10-2 and TRBJ2-7; D is undetermined. CDR3 size: 11 residues. V dropped 8 bases and J dropped 0 bases, with 5 bases sitting between them. CDR1 and CDR2 (germline): WSHSY, SAAADI. CDR3 sequence reads: CASPCSYEQYF. In nucleotides, the CDR3 is TGCGCCAGCCCTTGCTCCTACGAGCAGTACTTC.

This clonotype was found a few times. The chain carries TRBV29-1 and TRBJ2-1; D is perhaps TRBD2 (5 bases). Per the germline V gene, CDR1 is SQVTM and CDR2 is ANQGSEA. This CDR3 spans 10 amino acids. V shed 5 bases and J shed 9 bases, with 8 bases lying between them. Here the CDR3 DNA reads TGCAGCGTTTCTGGGAGTGAGCAGTTCTTC. It yields the protein CSVSGSEQFF.

The chain carries TRBV6-1 and TRBJ2-3; D may be TRBD2 (5 bases). The V and J ends lost 6 bases and 11 bases respectively, with 27 bases between them. From germline, CDR1 is MNHNS and CDR2 SASEGT. This CDR3 spans 16 amino acids. DNA for the CDR3: TGTGCCAGCAGGGAAAGTCCGGGATCACGCTGGTGGGAGCAGTATTTT. It is translated as CASRESPGSRWWEQYF.

Only a few counts were recorded for this clonotype. The chain has TRBV12-3 or TRBV12-4 and TRBJ2-2, with TRBD1 identical over 12 bases. The CDR3 totals 17 residues. V lost 10 bases and J lost 4; bases outside the gene matches: 13. The chain's CDR3 is CATRRDRGQIGTGELFF. CDR3 nucleotides: TGTGCCACCCGTAGGGACAGGGGGCAAATTGGCACCGGGGAGCTGTTTTTT.

Comments on this clonotype: Just one base apart from a much larger clone, this may be a read error. This sequence joins TRBV2 and TRBJ2-1, with D tentatively TRBD2 (6 bases). The J call may be mistaken, given a closer DNA end match to TRBJ2-7. The CDR3 totals 13 residues. Germline V CDR1 and CDR2: SNHLY, FYNNEI. DNA of the CDR3: TGTGCCAGCAGTTTGACTAGTTACAATGAGCAGTACTTC. Amino acid sequence: CASSLTSYNEQYF.

The J gene is TRBJ1-1, the V gene TRBV2; TRBD1 matches 7 bases. The CDR3 runs to 15 residues. Germline values: CDR1 SNHLY, CDR2 FYNNEI. J lost 0 bases, V lost 6 bases, and 7 bases had no gene match. The CDR3 is CASSKEQGMNTEAFF. The CDR3 DNA sequence: TGTGCCAGCAGCAAGGAACAGGGGATGAACACTGAAGCTTTCTTT.

This clonotype turned up a few times. The V gene is TRBV20-1, the J gene TRBJ1-5, with 8 bases that match TRBD1. Germline CDR1 reads DFQATT; CDR2 reads SNEGSKA (reference sequence). Trimming at V came to 5 bases and at J to 4 bases, leaving 7 bases not matched to a gene. The CDR3 extends over 14 amino acids. CDR3 residues: CSAAGQGVNQPQHF. DNA of the CDR3: TGCAGTGCTGCCGGACAGGGCGTAAATCAGCCCCAGCATTTT.

The chain carries TRBV27 and TRBJ2-1; no reliable D call. Germline V CDR1 and CDR2: MNHEY, SMNVEV (reference sequence). The germline V and J ends were trimmed by 4 bases and 6 bases, with 13 bases remaining between them. The CDR3 is 14 amino acids. This chain's CDR3 is CASSSWLLGNEQFF. CDR3 DNA sequence: TGTGCCAGCAGTTCTTGGCTCCTGGGCAATGAGCAGTTCTTC.

The chain joins TRBV20-1 to TRBJ1-2; TRBD1 matches 7 bases. After removal of 0 bases from V and 3 bases from J, the junction contained 10 bases not matched to a gene. The CDR3 contains 16 residues. Per germline, CDR1 DFQATT and CDR2 SNEGSKA (reference sequence). The chain's CDR3 is CSARDLHSGTDYGYTF. CDR3 nucleotides: TGCAGTGCTAGAGACCTCCATTCCGGGACAGACTATGGCTACACCTTC.

V and J are TRBV11-2 and TRBJ2-1; 9 positions match TRBD2. The V gene end was trimmed by 4 bases and the J gene end by 4 bases; junction bases not matched to a gene: 8. Germline V gives CDR1 SGHAT, CDR2 FQNNGV. The CDR3 is 16 amino acids. For the CDR3, the DNA is TGTGCCAGCAGCTCCCTGAGCGGGAGGAGGTACAATGAGCAGTTCTTC. It codes for CASSSLSGRRYNEQFF.

The V gene is TRBV20-1, the J gene TRBJ2-5, with 12 positions matching TRBD2. V was pared by 6 bases and J by 11 bases, with 13 bases of the junction left unmatched. The CDR3 runs 14 residues. Per germline, CDR1 DFQATT and CDR2 SNEGSKA (reference sequence). The CDR3 sequence is CSAETSGSPNEQYF. The CDR3, as DNA: TGCAGTGCCGAGACTAGCGGGAGCCCCAATGAGCAGTACTTC.

The chain has TRBV12-3 or TRBV12-4 and TRBJ2-3, with 8 bases lining up with TRBD1. Trimming at V came to 7 bases and at J to 5 bases, leaving 14 bases not matched to a gene. This CDR3 contains 16 residues. The CDR3 here is CASKELRQGRKDTQYF. The CDR3 DNA is TGTGCCAGCAAGGAATTAAGACAGGGGAGGAAAGATACGCAGTATTTT.

The genes are TRBV12-3 or TRBV12-4 and TRBJ2-5; 11 nucleotides match TRBD2. This CDR3 comprises 15 residues. V was clipped by 5 bases and J by 4 bases; unmatched bases: 6. The CDR3: CASSPTGTSGETQYF. CDR3 DNA: TGTGCCAGCAGTCCGACCGGGACTAGCGGAGAGACCCAGTACTTC.

This chain connects TRBV5-1 to TRBJ2-3, with D perhaps matching TRBD2 (5 bases). The CDR3 runs to 15 residues. The V end lost 4 bases, the J end lost 3 bases, and 15 bases lay between the germline ends. Germline-derived CDR1 and CDR2 are SGHRS and YFSETQ. CDR3 sequence: CASSPLSGRTDTQYF. Here the CDR3 DNA reads TGCGCCAGCAGCCCTCTCTCGGGGAGAACAGATACGCAGTATTTT.

V and J are TRBV9 and TRBJ2-3; TRBD2 matches 9 bases. Germline CDR1 reads SGDLS; CDR2 reads YYNGEE. This CDR3 has 15 residues. The ends lost 3 bases at V and 4 bases at J; junction bases unmatched: 6. The CDR3, as DNA: TGTGCCAGCAGCGCGACTAGCGGAATACCAGATACGCAGTATTTT. Protein: CASSATSGIPDTQYF.

In its sample, this clonotype was seen many times. The chain carries TRBV12-3 or TRBV12-4 and TRBJ2-3; D not resolved. Trimming left V 6 bases short and J 0 bases short, with 13 bases between. The CDR3 runs 15 residues. Here the CDR3 reads CASSLDSTSTDTQYF. In nucleotides, the CDR3 is TGTGCCAGCAGCCTCGACTCGACTAGCACAGATACGCAGTATTTT.

The chain is built from TRBV9 and TRBJ2-5; 11 bases are shared with TRBD2. This CDR3 spans 14 amino acids. Trimming at V came to 0 bases and at J to 5 bases, leaving 0 bases not matched to a gene. Germline values: CDR1 SGDLS, CDR2 YYNGEE. CDR3 sequence reads: CASSVGTSGETQYF. The CDR3 nucleotides read TGTGCCAGCAGCGTAGGGACTAGCGGGGAGACCCAGTACTTC.

This sequence joins TRBV7-8 and TRBJ2-5, with 10 bases aligning to TRBD1. The CDR3 covers 15 residues. The junction had 10 bases not matched to a gene; V was cut back by 7 bases and J by 5 bases. Germline assignment: CDR1 SGHVS and CDR2 FQNEAQ. The CDR3 nucleotides are TGTGCCAGCACCTACGCCGGGACAGGGGACGAGACCCAGTACTTC. Amino acids: CASTYAGTGDETQYF.

This sequence joins TRBV4-2 and TRBJ2-1; 8 bases agree with TRBD1. The ends lost 1 base at V and 4 bases at J; junction bases unmatched: 9. Germline CDR1 is LGHNA and CDR2 is YNFKEQ. The CDR3 has 17 residues. This CDR3 reads CASSQAPPGQEYNEQFF. CDR3 nucleotides: TGTGCCAGCAGCCAAGCCCCCCCGGGACAGGAATACAATGAGCAGTTCTTC.

V is TRBV11-2 and J is TRBJ2-1; D is ambiguous. Germline loops: CDR1 SGHAT, CDR2 FQNNGV. The V and J ends lost 1 base and 8 bases respectively, with 18 bases between them. The CDR3 runs 16 residues. CDR3 sequence: CASSLVGTPALHEQFF. The CDR3 DNA is TGTGCCAGCAGCTTAGTAGGCACCCCAGCCCTACATGAGCAGTTCTTC.

This clonotype occurred once. The V gene is TRBV14, the J gene TRBJ1-6, with D possibly TRBD1 on 5 matching bases. The CDR3 has 14 amino acids. Germline V gives CDR1 SGHDN, CDR2 FVKESK. Trimming pared 2 bases from V and 3 bases from J, leaving 5 bases between. The CDR3 DNA sequence: TGTGCCAGCAGCCAAAGGGGCTATAATTCACCCCTCCACTTT. It specifies CASSQRGYNSPLHF.

This chain uses TRBV7-2 with TRBJ2-1, with D possibly being TRBD1 (6 bases). The CDR3 consists of 17 residues. With 5 bases removed from V and 4 bases from J, the gap between germline ends came to 21 bases. Germline V gene data show CDR1 as SGHTA and CDR2 as FQGNSA. The CDR3 reads CASSLQAQGQGYNEQFF. CDR3 sequence (DNA): TGTGCCAGCAGCCTTCAGGCTCAGGGCCAGGGGTACAATGAGCAGTTCTTC.